These 4 T cell receptor beta chains were sequenced from one sample in a study of CXCR3-negative and CXCR3-positive naive CD8 T cells (dated by TCRdb to about 2019). TCRdb lists the instrument as NextSeq 550. The Human TCR Profiling Kit (MiLaboratory) was used to prepare UMI-labeled 5' RACE TRB cDNA libraries. The reads, reprocessed by TCRdb, yield one row per CDR3 protein sequence and no DNA. This specimen's table enumerates roughly 100,000 distinct CDR3 sequences. Roughly 0.4% of the sample rests with the top ten. Broader findings and caveats from the paper: TRB CDR3s from CXCR3-positive naive cells showed higher hydrophobicity (lower Kidera factor 4), lower energy, and higher strength and volume indices than CXCR3-negative naive cells.

The antigens these receptors bind are not known. Source material: naive CXCR3+ CD8+ T cells from blood. In the paper's terms, the cell subset or site label means: CD45RO-CCR7+CD27+CD95- naive CD8+ T cells expressing CXCR3 (TNR3+). These receptors originate from a human donor in good health. Some clones in this sample may be carry-over from other donors' samples.

The genes are TRBV9 and TRBJ1-1; TCRdb's D call of TRBD1 is untestable without DNA. The CDR3 loop spans 14 amino acids. The germline gives CDR1 SGDLS, CDR2 YYNGEE. CDR3 loop: CASSPGTGVTEAFF.

This sequence joins TRBV12-3 or TRBV12-4 and TRBJ1-5; the TRBD1 assignment by TCRdb is unverifiable without DNA. The CDR3 contains 15 residues. The chain's CDR3 is CASSAGTGLNQPQHF.

V is TRBV7-6 and J is TRBJ2-7; as DNA is missing, the TRBD1 call by TCRdb cannot be tested. Germline CDR1 reads SGHVS; CDR2 reads FNYEAQ. The CDR3 contains 15 residues. The CDR3 loop reads CASSQDREGSYEQYF.

The chain joins TRBV20-1 to TRBJ2-5. The germline V gene has CDR1 DFQATT and CDR2 SNEGSKA (reference sequence). CDR3 length equals 12 residues. The CDR3 region is CSASYARKTQYF.